This TCR beta chain was documented in a study of low-dose radiotherapy and immunotherapy resistance in tumors. Study summary: Individuals in Cohort 2 had 1 Gy per fraction every two weeks, adding up to 13 Gy over 26 weeks.

With TRAV- and TRBV-specific primers, first-strand cDNA was made, covering the alpha and beta chains. TCR amplification involved 20 to 25 PCR cycles with a constant-region primer and V-primer adapter. Each CDR3 protein gets one entry after TCRdb re-called the reads with MiXCR. The data contain about 82,000 distinct CDR3 sequences, 18% of them singletons. This clonotype was observed many times. Time point in this sample: before trial treatment. Germline-derived CDR1 and CDR2 are SGHRS and YFSETQ. The V end was cut by 7 bases, the J end by 0 bases, with 17 bases between. The CDR3 loop spans 16 amino acids.

The receptor was derived from a male donor with prostate cancer. The sequencing used PBMCs, collected before treatment. The chain joins TRBV5-1 to TRBJ2-1; no clear D. The CDR3 nucleotides are TGCGCCAGCTCTGAGGTTGCTGCTAGCTCCTACAATGAGCAGTTCTTC. Protein product: CASSEVAASSYNEQFF.